This TCR beta chain derives from a study of CD8 T cells in Susac syndrome (dated by TCRdb to between 2018 and 2021). Regarding the study in general: The study used repertoire sequencing to test whether antigen drove CD8+ T cell activation and differentiation in Susac syndrome. The clonality of the CD8+ T cell repertoire was compared across over 9 healthy donors, some 14 Susac syndrome patients and 15 multiple sclerosis patients.

Paper-wide results and their limitations: The study acknowledged that relatively few individuals were included in the TCR sequencing and HLA analysis.

Peripheral blood CD8+ and CD4+ T cells from healthy donors, Susac syndrome patients and multiple sclerosis patients were profiled by high-throughput TCR beta sequencing. Multiple sclerosis controls were treatment-naive patients with stable or active relapsing-remitting disease fulfilling revised McDonald criteria. Bulk CD8+ and CD4+ T cells were purified by magnetic negative isolation, whereas CD8+ TEMRA cells were enriched by FACS. Blood was collected in EDTA tubes and processed within 24 hours, with PBMCs isolated through density gradient centrifugation. PBMCs intended for TCR sequencing were cryopreserved in liquid nitrogen and thawed later in a water bath at 37 degrees C. The sorted or isolated CD4+, CD8+ and CD8+ TEMRA cells reached a purity of at least 90%. The V end loses 7 bases and the J end loses 0 bases, and a stretch of 17 bases separates them. From its cysteine to its phenylalanine, the CDR3 spans 15 amino acids. The sequence is cut down to CDR3 DNA, 45 bases in frame from base 1. The germline V gene supplies CDR1 SGHTS and CDR2 YDEGEE.

RNA was extracted using the RNeasy kit, and roughly 0.45 to 1 microgram was reverse transcribed with random hexamers. The immunoSEQ multiplex PCR assay, which covers 54 Vbeta and 13 Jbeta segments, was used to amplify TCR beta CDR3 regions. Bias from PCR amplification was corrected by using a synthetic template baseline for primer optimization and for computational correction. On the authors' methods: Reads were annotated to V, D and J genes per IMGT and analyzed with immunoSEQ Analyzer, keeping only productive sequences. Clonality was computed as one minus Shannon entropy normalized by log2 of the number of productive unique sequences. Public and private clones were assessed among the 100 most prevalent clones of each patient and control. Susac-specific clones were defined as absent from healthy and MS cohorts, some 1,000 published viral clones and other ImmuneACCESS disease sequences. TCRdb redid the processing of the public reads, applying fastp at Q25 and MiXCR, and retained in-frame beta chains. Each CDR3 protein gets just one entry, which takes the most common genes and DNA from the rows behind it. The V and J calls shown here were made by TCRdb, not taken from the authors' results. This sample has roughly 67,000 distinct CDR3 sequences in its table, and approximately 94% of those were observed once. The ten largest make up approximately 0.4% of the sample.

The count of this clonotype is one. Its recognized antigen is unknown. Base-call qualities are not available, and no considerably larger clone is one nucleotide away. One read amounts to weak evidence. Source material: CD8+ T cells from PBMCs. The receptor was derived from a human donor with multiple sclerosis. This receptor chain uses TRBV5-8 and TRBJ2-7, with the D call perhaps TRBD1 or TRBD2, each one matching 6 bases. The CDR3 protein sequence reads: CASPNSGASSYEQYF. The sequenced DNA: TGTGCCAGCCCCAATTCGGGGGCGAGCTCCTACGAGCAGTACTTC.